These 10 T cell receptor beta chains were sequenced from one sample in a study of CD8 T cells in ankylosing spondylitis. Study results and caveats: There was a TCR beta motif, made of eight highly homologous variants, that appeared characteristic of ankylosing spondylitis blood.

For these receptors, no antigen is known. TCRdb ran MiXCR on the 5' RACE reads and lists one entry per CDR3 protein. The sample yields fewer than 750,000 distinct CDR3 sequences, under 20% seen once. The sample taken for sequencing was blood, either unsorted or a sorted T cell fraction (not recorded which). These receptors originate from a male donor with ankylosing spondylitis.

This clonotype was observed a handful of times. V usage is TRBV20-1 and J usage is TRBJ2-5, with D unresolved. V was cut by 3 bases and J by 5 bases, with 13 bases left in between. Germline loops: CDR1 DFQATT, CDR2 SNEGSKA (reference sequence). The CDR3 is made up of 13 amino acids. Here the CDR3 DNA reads TGCAGTGCTAGGGGATCTCCTTCGGAGACCCAGTACTTC. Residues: CSARGSPSETQYF.

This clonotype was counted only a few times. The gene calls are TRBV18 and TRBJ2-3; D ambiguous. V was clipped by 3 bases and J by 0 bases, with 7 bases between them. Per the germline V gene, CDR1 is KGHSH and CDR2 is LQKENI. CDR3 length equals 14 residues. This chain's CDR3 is CASSPVRSTDTQYF. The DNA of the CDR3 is TGTGCCAGCTCACCGGTCAGAAGCACAGATACGCAGTATTTT. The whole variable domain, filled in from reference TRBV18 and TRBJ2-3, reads NAGVMQNPRHLVRRRGQEARLRCSPMKGHSHVYWYRQLPEEGLKFMVYLQKENIIDESGMPKERFSAEFPKEGPSILRIQQVVRGDSAAYFCASSPVRSTDTQYFGPGTRLTVL.

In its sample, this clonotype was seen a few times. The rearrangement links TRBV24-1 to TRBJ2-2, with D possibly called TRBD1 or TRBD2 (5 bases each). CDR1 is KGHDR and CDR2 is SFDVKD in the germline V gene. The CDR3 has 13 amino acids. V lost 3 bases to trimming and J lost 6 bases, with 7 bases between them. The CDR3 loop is CATSDGGPGELFF. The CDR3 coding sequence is TGTGCCACCAGTGATGGGGGACCCGGGGAGCTGTTTTTT.

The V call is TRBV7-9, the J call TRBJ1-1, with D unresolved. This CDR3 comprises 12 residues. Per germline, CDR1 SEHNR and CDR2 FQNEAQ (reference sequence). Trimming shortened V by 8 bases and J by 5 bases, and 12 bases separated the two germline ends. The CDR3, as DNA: TGTGCCAGCGCCTGGGGTGGGACTGAAGCTTTCTTT. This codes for CASAWGGTEAFF.

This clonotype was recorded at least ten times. CDR3 DNA: TGCGCCAGCAGCTTGACGGGGGGCAATGGCTACACCTTC. Translation: CASSLTGGNGYTF. The V call is TRBV5-1, the J call TRBJ1-2; TRBD1 is a possible D gene (6 bases). V dropped 1 base and J dropped 6 bases, with 10 bases sitting between them. CDR3 size: 13 residues. Germline CDR1 and CDR2: SGHRS and YFSETQ.

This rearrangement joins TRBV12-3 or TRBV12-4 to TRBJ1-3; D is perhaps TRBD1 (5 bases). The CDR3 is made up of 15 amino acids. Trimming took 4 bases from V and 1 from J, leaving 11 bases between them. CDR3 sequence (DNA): TGTGCCAGCAGTTCGGCCGGGGGGTCTGGAAACACCATATATTTT. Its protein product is CASSSAGGSGNTIYF.

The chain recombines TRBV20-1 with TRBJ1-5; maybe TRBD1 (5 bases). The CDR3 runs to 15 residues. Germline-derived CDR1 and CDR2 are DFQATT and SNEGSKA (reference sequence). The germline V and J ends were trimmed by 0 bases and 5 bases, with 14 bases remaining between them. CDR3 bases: TGCAGTGCTAGAGAGGGACGAGGGCCCCATCAGCCCCAGCATTTT. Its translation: CSAREGRGPHQPQHF.

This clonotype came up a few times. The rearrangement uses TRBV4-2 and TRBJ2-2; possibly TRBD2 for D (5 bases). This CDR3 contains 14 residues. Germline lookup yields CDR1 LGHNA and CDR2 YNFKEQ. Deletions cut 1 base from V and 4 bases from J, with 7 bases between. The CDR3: CASSQVGSTGELFF. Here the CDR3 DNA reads TGTGCCAGCAGCCAAGTTGGGAGCACCGGGGAGCTGTTTTTT.

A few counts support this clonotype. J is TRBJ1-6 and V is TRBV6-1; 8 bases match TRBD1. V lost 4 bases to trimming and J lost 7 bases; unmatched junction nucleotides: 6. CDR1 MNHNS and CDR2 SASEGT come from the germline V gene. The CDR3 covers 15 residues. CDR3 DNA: TGTGCCAGCAGTGGCCGGACAGGGTACAATTCACCCCTCCACTTT. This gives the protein CASSGRTGYNSPLHF.

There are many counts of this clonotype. The CDR3 protein is CSVANQAVNTEAFF. The CDR3 bases are TGCAGCGTAGCCAACCAGGCGGTGAACACTGAAGCTTTCTTT. The chain employs TRBV29-1 and TRBJ1-1; no clear D. The germline CDR1 and CDR2 sequences are SQVTM and ANQGSEA. V was pared by 6 bases and J by 0 bases, with 14 bases between. This CDR3 region has 14 residues.